This T cell receptor beta chain emerged from a study of cytomegalovirus exposure and HLA in healthy donors. Study findings and constraints: In a later analysis, TCR beta V- and J-gene trimming was associated with a missense DCLRE1C variant. Exclusion as indistinguishable affected some V segments, including TRBV6-2 and TRBV6-3.

A multiplex PCR was run with 60 Vbeta primers and 13 Jbeta primers. Only in-frame clones appear in the TCRdb table, and some are missing; sequencing was by immunoSEQ multiplex PCR. This table holds 100,000 to 150,000 clones, roughly 15% found once. Per germline, CDR1 SGHRS and CDR2 YFSETQ. Trimming cost V 5 bases and J 6 bases, with 14 bases left between them. The CDR3 is 13 residues long. Only a few counts were recorded for this clone. The antigen is not known. Sequencing used PBMCs. This chain uses TRBV5-1 with TRBJ1-2; TRBD1 might be the D (6 bases). The sequence was obtained from a female donor in good health and CMV-seropositive. CDR3 bases: TGCGCCAGCAGTCGGACAGTCACCGATGGCTACACCTTC. The encoded protein is CASSRTVTDGYTF.